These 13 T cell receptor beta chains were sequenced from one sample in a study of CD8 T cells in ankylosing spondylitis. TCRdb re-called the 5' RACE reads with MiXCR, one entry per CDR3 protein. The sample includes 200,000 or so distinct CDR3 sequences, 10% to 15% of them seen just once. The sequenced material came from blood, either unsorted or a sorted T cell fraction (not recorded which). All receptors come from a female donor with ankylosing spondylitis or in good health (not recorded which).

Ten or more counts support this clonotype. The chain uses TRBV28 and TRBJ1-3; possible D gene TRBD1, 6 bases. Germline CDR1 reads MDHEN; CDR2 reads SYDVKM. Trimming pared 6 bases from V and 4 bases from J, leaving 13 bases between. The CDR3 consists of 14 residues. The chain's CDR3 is CASRTTGWGNTIYF. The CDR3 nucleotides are TGTGCCAGCAGAACGACAGGATGGGGAAACACCATATATTTT.

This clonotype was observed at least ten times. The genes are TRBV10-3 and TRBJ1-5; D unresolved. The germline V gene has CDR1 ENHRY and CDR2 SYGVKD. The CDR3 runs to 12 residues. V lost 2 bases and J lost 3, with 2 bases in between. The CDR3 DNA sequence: TGTGCCATCAGTGAGGTCAATCAGCCCCAGCATTTT. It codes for CAISEVNQPQHF.

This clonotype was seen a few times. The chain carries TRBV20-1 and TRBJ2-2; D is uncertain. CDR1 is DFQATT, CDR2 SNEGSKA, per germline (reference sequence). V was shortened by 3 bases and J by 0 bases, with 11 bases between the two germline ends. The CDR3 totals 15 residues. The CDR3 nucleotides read TGCAGTGCTAGGGCTGGCGTCGCGAACACCGGGGAGCTGTTTTTT. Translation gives CSARAGVANTGELFF.

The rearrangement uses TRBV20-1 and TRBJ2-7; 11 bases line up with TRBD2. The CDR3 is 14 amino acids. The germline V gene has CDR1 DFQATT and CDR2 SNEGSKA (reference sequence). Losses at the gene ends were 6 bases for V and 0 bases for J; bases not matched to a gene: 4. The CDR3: CSARLAGSSYEQYF. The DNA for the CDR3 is TGCAGTGCAAGACTAGCGGGGAGCTCCTACGAGCAGTACTTC.

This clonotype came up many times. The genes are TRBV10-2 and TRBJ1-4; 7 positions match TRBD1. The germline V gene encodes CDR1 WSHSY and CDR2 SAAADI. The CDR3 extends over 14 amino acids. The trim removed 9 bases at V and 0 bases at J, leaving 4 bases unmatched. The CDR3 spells CASGTATTNEKLFF. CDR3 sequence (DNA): TGCGCCAGTGGGACAGCCACAACTAATGAAAAACTGTTTTTT.

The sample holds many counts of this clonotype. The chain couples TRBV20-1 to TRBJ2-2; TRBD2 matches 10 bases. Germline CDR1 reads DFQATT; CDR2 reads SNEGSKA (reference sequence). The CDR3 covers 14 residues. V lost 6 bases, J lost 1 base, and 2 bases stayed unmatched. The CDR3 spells CSAIAGGNTGELFF. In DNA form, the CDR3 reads TGCAGTGCGATAGCGGGAGGGAACACCGGGGAGCTGTTTTTT.

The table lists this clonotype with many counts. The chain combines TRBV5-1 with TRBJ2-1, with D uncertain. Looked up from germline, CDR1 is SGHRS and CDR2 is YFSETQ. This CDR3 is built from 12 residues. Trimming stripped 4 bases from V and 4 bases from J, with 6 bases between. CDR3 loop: CASSIFYNEQFF. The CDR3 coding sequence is TGCGCCAGCAGCATTTTTTACAATGAGCAGTTCTTC.

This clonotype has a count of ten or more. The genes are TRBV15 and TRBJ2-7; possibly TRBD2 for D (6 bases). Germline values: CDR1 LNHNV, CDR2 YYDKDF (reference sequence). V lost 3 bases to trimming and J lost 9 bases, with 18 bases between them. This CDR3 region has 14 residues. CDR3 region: CATSSEHSGVRQYF. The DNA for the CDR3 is TGTGCCACCAGCAGCGAACATTCGGGGGTTCGGCAGTACTTC.

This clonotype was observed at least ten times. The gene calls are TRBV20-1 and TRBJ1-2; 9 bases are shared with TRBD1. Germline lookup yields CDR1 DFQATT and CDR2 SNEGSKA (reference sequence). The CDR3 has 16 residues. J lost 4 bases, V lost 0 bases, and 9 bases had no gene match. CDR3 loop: CSARDPTGGVGYGYTF. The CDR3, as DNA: TGCAGTGCTAGAGACCCCACAGGGGGCGTTGGCTATGGCTACACCTTC.

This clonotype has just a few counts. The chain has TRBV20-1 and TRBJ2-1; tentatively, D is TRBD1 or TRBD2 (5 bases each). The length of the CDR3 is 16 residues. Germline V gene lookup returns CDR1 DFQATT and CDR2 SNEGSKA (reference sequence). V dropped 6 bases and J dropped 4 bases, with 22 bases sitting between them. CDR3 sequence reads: CSAPRFAGTDYNEQFF. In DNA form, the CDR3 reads TGCAGTGCCCCTCGTTTCGCTGGGACCGATTACAATGAGCAGTTCTTC.

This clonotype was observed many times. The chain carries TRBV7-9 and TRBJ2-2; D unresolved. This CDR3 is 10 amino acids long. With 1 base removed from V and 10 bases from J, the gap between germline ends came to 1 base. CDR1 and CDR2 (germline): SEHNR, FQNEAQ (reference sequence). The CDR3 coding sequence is TGTGCCAGCAGCTTAGTGGAGCTGTTTTTT. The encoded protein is CASSLVELFF.

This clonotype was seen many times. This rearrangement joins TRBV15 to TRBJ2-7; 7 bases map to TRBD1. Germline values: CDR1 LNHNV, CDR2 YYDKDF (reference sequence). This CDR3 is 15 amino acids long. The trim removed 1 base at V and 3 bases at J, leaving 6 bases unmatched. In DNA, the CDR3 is TGTGCCACCAGCAGAGTCGGGACAGCAGACTACGAGCAGTACTTC. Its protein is CATSRVGTADYEQYF.

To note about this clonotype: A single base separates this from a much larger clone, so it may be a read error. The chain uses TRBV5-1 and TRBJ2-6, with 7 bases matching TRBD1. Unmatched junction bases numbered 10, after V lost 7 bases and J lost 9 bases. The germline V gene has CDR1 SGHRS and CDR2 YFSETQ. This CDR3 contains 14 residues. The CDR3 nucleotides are TGCGCCAGCGGCCCACAGGGGCAGGTCAACGTCCTGACTTTC. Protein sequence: CASGPQGQVNVLTF.